This T cell receptor beta chain emerged from a study of read filtering for tumor transcriptome and immune sequencing. In the study overall: R-ISS stage counts were eight or nine for I, approximately 15 for II, roughly seven for III.

This library used 300 to 500 ng RNA and molecular barcoded adaptors spanning alpha/delta and beta/gamma chains. TCRdb processed the reads anew with MiXCR; each CDR3 protein has one entry. The table lists fewer than 100,000 distinct CDR3 sequences, over 9% of them singletons. As regards this clonotype: Its antigen is as yet unknown.

The V and J ends lost 9 bases and 4 bases respectively, with 17 bases between them. The germline CDR1 and CDR2 sequences are SGHTA and FQGTGA. CDR3 size: 14 residues. Study-wide results and caveats: Sorted CD138-negative bone marrow cells were not purified T cells. Dropping single-read clonotypes raised IR-seq and RNA-seq shared-clonotype correlation.

V and J are TRBV7-3 and TRBJ2-3; possibly TRBD1 or TRBD2 for D (7 bases each). Input material: a population of CD138-negative cells sorted from bone marrow. The clonotype comes from a donor at least 40 years old with multiple myeloma. The CDR3 protein is CASRQGGAADTQYF. The CDR3, as DNA: TGTGCCAGTCGGCAGGGGGGGGCGGCAGATACGCAGTATTTT.